One and the same sample provided the 18 T cell receptor beta chains below, sequenced in a study of technical replicates of blood from several donors. Profiling relied on immunoSEQ multiplex PCR, and the TCRdb table lists in-frame clones only, not all of them. Seen here are more than 90,000 clones, 95% observed once, and the top ten hold more than 0.2%. Source material: T cells isolated from PBMCs. All receptors come from a human donor in good health.

This clone was found once. V gene TRBV25-1 combines with J gene TRBJ2-7; D unresolved. The CDR3 runs 15 residues. Germline values: CDR1 MGHDK, CDR2 SYGVNS. The germline V and J ends were trimmed by 1 base and 6 bases, with 16 bases remaining between them. The CDR3 region has the DNA TGTGCCAGCAGTGAATCCCACACCCCGGGTTTCGAGCAGTACTTC. Translating gives CASSESHTPGFEQYF.

J is TRBJ1-1 and V is TRBV6-1; 7 nucleotides match TRBD1. V was pared by 6 bases and J by 0 bases, with 4 bases of the junction left unmatched. Germline loops: CDR1 MNHNS, CDR2 SASEGT. This CDR3 contains 14 residues. This chain's CDR3 is CASRGTDMNTEAFF. CDR3 DNA: TGTGCCAGCAGGGGGACAGACATGAACACTGAAGCTTTCTTT.

This chain connects TRBV5-1 to TRBJ1-1; 7 bases map to TRBD1. After removal of 5 bases from V and 6 bases from J, the junction contained 13 bases not matched to a gene. The CDR3 sequence is 15 residues long. Per germline, CDR1 SGHRS and CDR2 YFSETQ. The CDR3 sequence is CASRLTGNLDAEAFF. The CDR3 DNA is TGCGCCAGCAGGCTGACAGGGAACCTTGATGCTGAAGCTTTCTTT.

Worth noting for this clone: Different DNA sequences within this sample yield the same CDR3. V usage is TRBV5-4 and J usage is TRBJ2-5, with D unresolved. Germline CDR1 is SGHNT and CDR2 is YYREEE (reference sequence). The CDR3 length is 13 residues. V gave up 0 bases and J gave up 3 bases, with 6 bases separating them. The CDR3, as DNA: TGTGCCAGCAGCTTGGAAGCCGAAGAGACCCAGTACTTC. It translates to CASSLEAEETQYF.

This clone was observed a single time. The rearrangement uses TRBV27 and TRBJ2-1, with a tentative D call TRBD2 (6 bases). V gave up 6 bases and J gave up 5 bases, with 14 bases separating them. Germline V CDR1 and CDR2: MNHEY, SMNVEV (reference sequence). The CDR3 runs to 14 residues. CDR3 sequence: CASRLALPDNEQFF. The CDR3 DNA reads as TGTGCCAGCAGACTAGCCCTACCTGACAATGAGCAGTTCTTC.

The gene calls are TRBV2 and TRBJ2-5; 8 bases are shared with TRBD2. The CDR3 has 16 residues. From germline, CDR1 is SNHLY and CDR2 FYNNEI. V dropped 3 bases and J dropped 1; count of bases not matched to a gene: 7. CDR3 region: CASSEGGGPGQETQYF. The DNA of the CDR3 is TGTGCCAGCAGTGAGGGCGGGGGGCCCGGCCAAGAGACCCAGTACTTC.

This chain joins TRBV2 and TRBJ1-2, with 7 bases that match TRBD1. The J segment lost 2 bases and the V segment lost 6 bases, leaving 3 bases of the junction unmatched. CDR1 and CDR2 (germline): SNHLY, FYNNEI. The CDR3 sequence is 13 residues long. The CDR3 reads CASRGDSNYGYTF. DNA for the CDR3: TGTGCCAGCAGGGGGGACAGCAACTATGGCTACACCTTC.

The chain carries TRBV28 and TRBJ1-4, with D possibly TRBD1 on 5 matching bases. The length of the CDR3 is 14 residues. Germline values: CDR1 MDHEN, CDR2 SYDVKM. V was pared by 4 bases and J by 8 bases, with 14 bases between. The CDR3 region has the DNA TGTGCCAGCAGTTCCCCAGACAGTCAGGAAAAACTGTTTTTT. Its protein is CASSSPDSQEKLFF.

The gene calls are TRBV7-9 and TRBJ2-5; no reliable D call. V was trimmed by 1 base and J by 5 bases, leaving 11 bases between them. In germline, CDR1 is SEHNR, CDR2 FQNEAQ (reference sequence). The CDR3 covers 14 residues. CDR3 amino acids: CASSLGSLLETQYF. The CDR3 bases are TGTGCCAGCAGCTTAGGGAGTCTTTTGGAGACCCAGTACTTC.

The V and J genes are TRBV7-2 and TRBJ2-7, with 8 positions matching TRBD1. Germline V gives CDR1 SGHTA, CDR2 FQGNSA. The CDR3 sequence is 14 residues long. V shed 1 base and J 7 bases; nucleotides not matched to a gene: 6. CDR3 amino acids: CASSLDSTGGEQYF. The CDR3 region has the DNA TGTGCCAGCAGCTTAGATTCCACAGGGGGGGAGCAGTACTTC. The whole variable domain, remainder taken from reference TRBV7-2 and TRBJ2-7, is GAGVSQSPSNKVTEKGKDVELRCDPISGHTALYWYRQSLGQGLEFLIYFQGNSAPDKSGLPSDRFSAERTGGSVSTLTIQRTQQEDSAVYLCASSLDSTGGEQYFGPGTRLTVT.

This clone was seen only once. This sequence joins TRBV6-4 and TRBJ2-1, with D perhaps TRBD1 (6 bases). Deletions cut 2 bases from V and 5 bases from J, with 16 bases between. Per the germline V gene, CDR1 is MRHNA and CDR2 is SNTAGT. The CDR3 loop spans 16 amino acids. CDR3 nucleotide sequence: TGTGCCAGCAGTGACCGTTATCGACAGGAGCACAATGAGCAGTTCTTC. Amino acid sequence: CASSDRYRQEHNEQFF.

Of note for this clone: Other DNA sequences in this sample translate to the same CDR3. The rearrangement joins TRBV19 to TRBJ1-2; no reliable D call. Trimming took 1 base from V and 6 from J, leaving 9 bases between them. The germline V gene has CDR1 LNHDA and CDR2 SQIVND (reference sequence). The CDR3 has 13 residues. The CDR3: CASSIGPGNGYTF. The CDR3 nucleotides read TGTGCCAGTAGTATAGGTCCCGGGAATGGCTACACCTTC.

CDR3 loop: CASSFWSSGNTIYF. In DNA form, the CDR3 reads TGTGCCAGCAGCTTTTGGAGTTCTGGAAACACCATATATTTT. This chain connects TRBV5-6 to TRBJ1-3; D call uncertain. V dropped 2 bases and J dropped 1 base, with 7 bases sitting between them. Looked up from germline, CDR1 is SGHDT and CDR2 is YYEEEE. The CDR3 spans 14 residues.

This clone appeared once. The V call is TRBV4-1, the J call TRBJ1-1, with 7 bases that match TRBD1. CDR1 is MGHRA, CDR2 YSYEKL, per germline. The CDR3 is made up of 20 amino acids. J gave up 2 bases and V 0 bases, and 18 bases lay outside the gene matches. DNA of the CDR3: TGCGCCAGCAGCCAAGATCAAAACAAATTAGGACAGGAGTCCAACACTGAAGCTTTCTTT. It specifies CASSQDQNKLGQESNTEAFF.

V gene TRBV14 combines with J gene TRBJ1-2; D may be TRBD1 (5 bases). Trimming took 1 base from V and 1 from J, leaving 7 bases between them. The CDR3 loop spans 14 amino acids. In germline, CDR1 is SGHDN, CDR2 FVKESK. The CDR3 region has the DNA TGTGCCAGCAGCCAAGGACAGCTTAACTATGGCTACACCTTC. This sequence encodes CASSQGQLNYGYTF.

The chain is built from TRBV5-1 and TRBJ2-1; D is undetermined. V lost 1 base to trimming and J lost 5 bases, with 7 bases between them. CDR3 length: 13 residues. In germline, CDR1 is SGHRS, CDR2 YFSETQ. The CDR3 sequence is CASSLQPDNEQFF. The DNA of the CDR3 is TGCGCCAGCAGCTTGCAACCAGACAATGAGCAGTTCTTC. The full variable domain, completed using reference TRBV5-1 and TRBJ2-1, is KAGVTQTPRYLIKTRGQQVTLSCSPISGHRSVSWYQQTPGQGLQFLFEYFSETQRNKGNFPGRFSGRQFSNSRSEMNVSTLELGDSALYLCASSLQPDNEQFFGPGTRLTVL.

The chain employs TRBV28 and TRBJ1-1; 7 bases match TRBD1. V was clipped by 7 bases and J by 0 bases; unmatched bases: 8. Per the germline V gene, CDR1 is MDHEN and CDR2 is SYDVKM. This CDR3 region has 15 residues. This CDR3 reads CASINGQVVNTEAFF. CDR3 nucleotides: TGTGCCAGCATCAACGGACAGGTCGTGAACACTGAAGCTTTCTTT.

The chain employs TRBV9 and TRBJ1-2; D possibly corresponds to TRBD1 (5 bases). V lost 0 bases and J lost 3, with 12 bases in between. Per germline, CDR1 SGDLS and CDR2 YYNGEE. The CDR3 spans 15 residues. The DNA for the CDR3 is TGTGCCAGCAGCGTAGGAGATACAGGATACTATGGCTACACCTTC. It specifies CASSVGDTGYYGYTF.